This T cell receptor beta chain was obtained from a study of shared clonotypes between healthy human individuals. The CDR3 totals 17 residues. CDR1 SGHRS and CDR2 YFSETQ come from the germline V gene. V lost 0 bases to trimming and J lost 2 bases; unmatched junction nucleotides: 7. Notes on the study in general: Memory subsets generally showed smaller estimated richness than naive subsets did.

Generated by immunoSEQ multiplex PCR, the TCRdb table keeps only in-frame clones and is missing some. This sample carries approximately 350,000 clones, just over 95% of them seen once, and the ten largest clones take around 0.32%. About this clone: Its antigen is still unknown.

The TCR comes from a man aged 25-40 years in good health. The sequenced sample consisted of memory CD8+ T cells sorted from blood. As to subset: CD45RO+ cells pooled with CCR7-negative TemRA cells. The chain is built from TRBV5-1 and TRBJ2-1; 8 positions agree with TRBD2. The CDR3 DNA reads as TGCGCCAGCAGCTTGGAACCGGGACTAGACCCCTACAATGAGCAGTTCTTC. Translation gives CASSLEPGLDPYNEQFF.